The 32 T cell receptor beta chains in this list originate from one sample, sequenced in a study of T-cell reconstitution after alpha-beta-depleted transplantation in children. Construction of the TCRbeta library involved unique molecular identifiers. TCRdb reprocessed the PCR reads with MiXCR, giving one entry per CDR3 protein. The profile shows about 290,000 distinct CDR3 sequences, 10% of them singletons. Material: PBMCs, obtained before TCRalphabeta/CD19-depleted stem cell transplant. The receptors shown here come from a boy less than two years old with acute myeloid leukemia, due to receive a stem cell transplant.

This clonotype was seen ten or more times. J is TRBJ2-7 and V is TRBV6-5; the D is unclear. In germline, CDR1 is MNHEY, CDR2 SVGAGI. The CDR3 spans 13 residues. V was cut by 0 bases and J by 12 bases, with 15 bases left in between. This CDR3 is CASSYSASELGYF. The CDR3 DNA follows: TGTGCCAGCAGTTACTCGGCGTCCGAGTTGGGGTACTTC.

This clonotype was counted only a few times. V is TRBV18 and J is TRBJ1-4, with D unclear. V shed 3 bases and J shed 2 bases, with 10 bases lying between them. In germline, CDR1 is KGHSH, CDR2 LQKENI. The CDR3 sequence is 15 residues long. CDR3 bases: TGTGCCAGCTCACCCTCCGGGCGGACTAATGAAAAACTGTTTTTT. Its protein product is CASSPSGRTNEKLFF.

In this sample, this clonotype turned up many times. V and J are TRBV11-2 and TRBJ2-7; D is ambiguous. CDR1 and CDR2 from the germline V gene are SGHAT and FQNNGV. The CDR3 covers 11 residues. Between the trimmed V and J ends, which lost 4 bases and 5 bases, there was a span of 6 bases. The CDR3: CASSWQHEQYF. CDR3 nucleotide sequence: TGTGCCAGCAGCTGGCAGCACGAGCAGTACTTC.

This clonotype was counted at least ten times. The V and J genes are TRBV3-1 and TRBJ2-7; D gene ambiguous. Germline CDR1 reads LGHDT; CDR2 reads YNNKEL (reference sequence). This CDR3 has 14 residues. The V end was cut by 4 bases, the J end by 7 bases, with 17 bases between. CDR3 sequence reads: CASSRASTGGEQYF. In DNA, the CDR3 is TGTGCCAGCAGCCGAGCTTCGACGGGTGGGGAGCAGTACTTC.

This clonotype was picked up a small number of times. The V and J genes are TRBV19 and TRBJ1-3, with D unresolved. V was cut by 7 bases and J by 0 bases, with 7 bases left in between. From germline, CDR1 is LNHDA and CDR2 SQIVND (reference sequence). The CDR3 consists of 13 residues. DNA of the CDR3: TGTGCCAGTACCACAGACTCTGGAAACACCATATATTTT. Protein product: CASTTDSGNTIYF.

This chain joins TRBV7-6 and TRBJ2-7; D uncertain. This CDR3 spans 15 amino acids. V was shortened by 5 bases and J by 2 bases, with 16 bases between the two germline ends. CDR1 is SGHVS and CDR2 is FNYEAQ in the germline V gene. CDR3 region: CASSHFRNSPYEQYF. The CDR3 DNA sequence: TGTGCCAGCAGCCATTTCCGTAACAGCCCCTACGAGCAGTACTTC.

This clonotype was counted ten times or more. The DNA of the CDR3 is TGTGCCAGCCGGACTGGCGGGTTAGAGCAGTTCTTC. Translation: CASRTGGLEQFF. The chain uses TRBV25-1 and TRBJ2-1; D may be TRBD2 (5 bases). Germline assignment: CDR1 MGHDK and CDR2 SYGVNS. The CDR3 totals 12 residues. V shed 8 bases and J shed 10 bases, with 15 bases lying between them.

This clonotype was detected ten times or more. CDR3 DNA sequence: TGTGCCAGCAGTTTGAAGCTCGGAACGTACCAAGAGACCCAGTACTTC. Translation: CASSLKLGTYQETQYF. V and J are TRBV12-3 or TRBV12-4 and TRBJ2-5; D remains unclear. The length of the CDR3 is 16 residues. The V and J ends lost 3 bases and 0 bases respectively, with 14 bases between them.

A few counts support this clonotype. The rearrangement links TRBV20-1 to TRBJ2-1; D gene unclear. From germline, CDR1 is DFQATT and CDR2 SNEGSKA (reference sequence). Trimming removed 0 bases from V and 9 bases from J, with 6 bases in between. The CDR3 has 11 residues. The CDR3 DNA reads as TGCAGTGCTAGAGAGAGGACTGAGCAGTTCTTC. Protein: CSARERTEQFF.

The chain recombines TRBV6-1 with TRBJ2-3, with TRBD1 identical over 12 bases. This CDR3 comprises 17 residues. V shed 4 bases and J 5 bases; nucleotides not matched to a gene: 10. Germline CDR1 MNHNS, CDR2 SASEGT. This CDR3 is CASSAPGTGGAGDTQYF. CDR3 DNA: TGTGCCAGCAGTGCACCCGGGACAGGGGGCGCCGGAGATACGCAGTATTTT.

This clonotype is a singleton in its sample. The chain employs TRBV19 and TRBJ1-4; 10 bases agree with TRBD1. V lost 5 bases, J lost 8 bases, and 8 bases stayed unmatched. This CDR3 region has 15 residues. The germline V gene has CDR1 LNHDA and CDR2 SQIVND (reference sequence). The CDR3 DNA sequence: TGTGCCAGTAGTGGCCGGGACAGGGGAGGAGAAAAACTGTTTTTT. Its translation is CASSGRDRGGEKLFF.

The sample holds many counts of this clonotype. This chain joins TRBV29-1 and TRBJ1-3; D unclear. Germline CDR1 reads SQVTM; CDR2 reads ANQGSEA. The CDR3 covers 13 residues. Trimming pared 4 bases from V and 0 bases from J, leaving 7 bases between. As DNA, the CDR3 is TGCAGCGTTGTCCGGGACTCTGGAAACACCATATATTTT. This encodes CSVVRDSGNTIYF.

This clonotype was recorded at least ten times. This sequence joins TRBV6-2 or TRBV6-3 and TRBJ2-1, with D possibly matching TRBD2 (5 bases). Germline values: CDR1 MNHEY, CDR2 SVGEGT. V lost 2 bases and J lost 10, with 15 bases in between. This CDR3 has 14 residues. For the CDR3, the DNA is TGTGCCAGCAGTTACGAGGGTAGGAGGCGGGAGCAGTTCTTC. This gives the protein CASSYEGRRREQFF.

This clonotype was recorded at least ten times. The chain joins TRBV7-9 to TRBJ2-1, with D unclear. Trimming took 1 base from V and 1 from J, leaving 11 bases between them. The germline CDR1 and CDR2 sequences are SEHNR and FQNEAQ (reference sequence). The CDR3 runs to 16 residues. CDR3 loop: CASSLGVPGSYNEQFF. The CDR3 region has the DNA TGTGCCAGCAGCTTAGGTGTCCCCGGATCCTACAATGAGCAGTTCTTC.

In its sample, this clonotype was seen many times. The V and J genes are TRBV11-2 and TRBJ2-3, with 9 positions matching TRBD2. Germline V gene sequence: CDR1 SGHAT, CDR2 FQNNGV. Unmatched junction bases numbered 21, after V lost 5 bases and J lost 6 bases. CDR3 length: 19 residues. The CDR3 sequence is CASSLSGRRTSERTDTQYF. In DNA form, the CDR3 reads TGTGCCAGCAGCCTCTCCGGACGGAGGACTAGCGAGAGGACGGATACGCAGTATTTT.

Ten or more counts support this clonotype. This sequence joins TRBV2 and TRBJ1-3; 7 bases match TRBD1. There are 12 residues in the CDR3. Germline CDR1 SNHLY, CDR2 FYNNEI. J lost 3 bases, V lost 10 bases, and 3 bases had no gene match. The CDR3 DNA reads TGTGCCACCACAGGGGATGGAAACACCATATATTTT. It translates to CATTGDGNTIYF.

This rearrangement joins TRBV7-6 to TRBJ2-5; D is possibly TRBD2 (6 bases). The CDR3 extends over 16 amino acids. The V and J ends lost 2 bases and 5 bases respectively, with 18 bases between them. CDR1 is SGHVS and CDR2 is FNYEAQ in the germline V gene. The CDR3 nucleotides read TGTGCCAGCAGCTTAAGGGACGGGGAGGCTCCCGAGACCCAGTACTTC. Its translation: CASSLRDGEAPETQYF.

The chain uses TRBV20-1 and TRBJ1-5, with TRBD1 identical over 7 bases. This CDR3 has 14 residues. Germline lookup yields CDR1 DFQATT and CDR2 SNEGSKA (reference sequence). V lost 3 bases to trimming and J lost 2 bases; unmatched junction nucleotides: 4. CDR3 nucleotide sequence: TGCAGTGCTAGGGCCGGGACAGGCAATCAGCCCCAGCATTTT. It specifies CSARAGTGNQPQHF.

This clonotype was seen many times. The chain uses TRBV18 and TRBJ2-5; D is perhaps TRBD1 (6 bases). CDR3 length equals 14 residues. Germline CDR1 reads KGHSH; CDR2 reads LQKENI. Trimming removed 1 base at V and 5 bases at J, with 11 bases between. The CDR3 loop is CASSPLRGWETQYF. In nucleotides, the CDR3 is TGTGCCAGCTCACCACTCAGGGGTTGGGAGACCCAGTACTTC.

In its sample, this clonotype was seen many times. The chain is built from TRBV15 and TRBJ2-1, with 7 nucleotides matching TRBD1. V gave up 6 bases and J gave up 1 base; unmatched junction bases: 6. The CDR3 has 15 residues. The germline gives CDR1 LNHNV, CDR2 YYDKDF (reference sequence). In nucleotides, the CDR3 is TGTGCCACCAGTCCCCGGGACAGATCCTACAATGAGCAGTTCTTC. Translating gives CATSPRDRSYNEQFF.

This clonotype has more than one count but fewer than ten. The rearrangement joins TRBV30 to TRBJ2-1; a weak D match, TRBD1 (5 bases). The CDR3 runs 13 residues. Between the trimmed V and J ends, which lost 3 bases and 4 bases, there was a span of 10 bases. Germline CDR1 reads GTSNPN; CDR2 reads SVGIG (reference sequence). CDR3 in amino acids: CAWSLTEYNEQFF. CDR3 DNA sequence: TGTGCCTGGAGCCTGACAGAGTACAATGAGCAGTTCTTC.

This clonotype showed up many times. This rearrangement joins TRBV20-1 to TRBJ2-5; 11 bases fit TRBD1. After removal of 3 bases from V and 5 bases from J, the junction contained 8 bases not matched to a gene. The CDR3 is 15 amino acids. Per germline, CDR1 DFQATT and CDR2 SNEGSKA (reference sequence). The CDR3 region is CSARDPGQGAETQYF. In nucleotides, the CDR3 is TGCAGTGCTAGGGACCCTGGACAGGGGGCCGAGACCCAGTACTTC.

This clonotype was seen a few times. The chain employs TRBV7-9 and TRBJ1-2; D is unclear. CDR3 length: 12 amino acids. Trimming left V 3 bases short and J 3 bases short, with 5 bases between. The germline V gene encodes CDR1 SEHNR and CDR2 FQNEAQ (reference sequence). CDR3 bases: TGTGCCAGCAGCTTGCCTGACTATGGCTACACCTTC. Its protein product is CASSLPDYGYTF. Filled out from reference TRBV7-9 and TRBJ1-2, the complete variable domain reads DTGVSQNPRHKITKRGQNVTFRCDPISEHNRLYWYRQTLGQGPEFLTYFQNEAQLEKSRLLSDRFSAERPKGSFSTLEIQRTEQGDSAMYLCASSLPDYGYTFGSGTRLTVV.

This clonotype has a handful of counts. V usage is TRBV11-2 and J usage is TRBJ2-7; TRBD2 matches at 10 bases. This CDR3 has 14 amino acids. Germline CDR1 reads SGHAT; CDR2 reads FQNNGV. Unmatched junction bases numbered 4, after V lost 5 bases and J lost 3 bases. The chain's CDR3 is CASSVGLARYEQYF. In DNA, the CDR3 is TGTGCCAGCAGCGTGGGACTAGCGCGCTACGAGCAGTACTTC.

There are many counts of this clonotype. The chain combines TRBV20-1 with TRBJ2-7; D is possibly TRBD1 (6 bases). Germline V gives CDR1 DFQATT, CDR2 SNEGSKA (reference sequence). V was cut by 6 bases and J by 4 bases, with 10 bases left in between. CDR3 length: 11 amino acids. CDR3 amino acids: CSALRGYEQYF. DNA of the CDR3: TGCAGTGCCCTTAGGGGGTACGAGCAGTACTTC.

This sequence joins TRBV10-3 and TRBJ2-7; 9 positions agree with TRBD1. CDR1 is ENHRY and CDR2 is SYGVKD in the germline V gene. The CDR3 is made up of 16 amino acids. V trimming: 0 bases; J trimming: 3 bases; junction bases outside the gene matches: 6. The CDR3 nucleotides are TGTGCCATCAGTGAGTCTTTTCCGGGACAGGGCTACGAGCAGTACTTC. It encodes CAISESFPGQGYEQYF.

In its sample, this clonotype was seen many times. V usage is TRBV28 and J usage is TRBJ1-5; D is possibly TRBD1 (6 bases). V lost 6 bases and J 1 base, leaving 13 bases between the germline ends. Germline V gene data show CDR1 as MDHEN and CDR2 as SYDVKM. The CDR3 length is 15 residues. The CDR3 region is CASSLRGRSNQPQHF. The CDR3 bases are TGTGCCAGCAGCCTCAGGGGAAGAAGCAATCAGCCCCAGCATTTT.

This clonotype was counted many times. The chain couples TRBV29-1 to TRBJ2-1; the match to TRBD2 covers 9 bases. J gave up 9 bases and V 7 bases, and 13 bases lay outside the gene matches. CDR1 is SQVTM, CDR2 ANQGSEA, per germline. The CDR3 is 14 amino acids. The CDR3 protein is CSALGGTSKGEQFF. CDR3 nucleotide sequence: TGCAGCGCCCTGGGAGGGACTAGCAAGGGTGAGCAGTTCTTC.

This clonotype was picked up many times. The chain combines TRBV15 with TRBJ2-1; 8 nucleotides match TRBD1. The germline gives CDR1 LNHNV, CDR2 YYDKDF (reference sequence). J gave up 0 bases and V 3 bases, and 10 bases lay outside the gene matches. CDR3 length: 18 amino acids. The CDR3 loop reads CATSRDRVTLSSYNEQFF. Here the CDR3 DNA reads TGTGCCACCAGCAGGGACAGGGTTACCTTGAGCTCCTACAATGAGCAGTTCTTC.

This clonotype has ten or more counts. The CDR3 loop is CASSPLGGWGTEAFF. The CDR3 coding sequence is TGCGCCAGCAGCCCCCTCGGGGGCTGGGGCACTGAAGCTTTCTTT. This sequence joins TRBV5-1 and TRBJ1-1, with D perhaps TRBD1 (6 bases). The CDR3 loop spans 15 amino acids. V was pared by 4 bases and J by 4 bases, with 17 bases between. Germline V gene sequence: CDR1 SGHRS, CDR2 YFSETQ.

This clonotype was counted a few times. The chain couples TRBV29-1 to TRBJ2-5; 10 bases align to TRBD2. The trim removed 4 bases at V and 5 bases at J, leaving 7 bases unmatched. The CDR3 consists of 14 residues. Germline loops: CDR1 SQVTM, CDR2 ANQGSEA. DNA of the CDR3: TGCAGCGTTGGGCTAGCGGGAGCAAGGGAGACCCAGTACTTC. Protein: CSVGLAGARETQYF. Complete variable domain (other parts from reference TRBV29-1 and TRBJ2-5): SAVISQKPSRDICQRGTSLTIQCQVDSQVTMMFWYRQQPGQSLTLIATANQGSEATYESGFVIDKFPISRPNLTFSTLTVSNMSPEDSSIYLCSVGLAGARETQYFGPGTRLLVL.

This clonotype was observed at least ten times. This sequence joins TRBV4-3 and TRBJ2-1; no firm D call. Germline V gene data show CDR1 as LGHNA and CDR2 as YSLEER. V was shortened by 1 base and J by 6 bases, with 10 bases between the two germline ends. The CDR3 consists of 14 residues. The CDR3 nucleotides are TGCGCCAGCAGCCAAGGGACGGGCCTCAATGAGCAGTTCTTC. Translating it yields CASSQGTGLNEQFF.